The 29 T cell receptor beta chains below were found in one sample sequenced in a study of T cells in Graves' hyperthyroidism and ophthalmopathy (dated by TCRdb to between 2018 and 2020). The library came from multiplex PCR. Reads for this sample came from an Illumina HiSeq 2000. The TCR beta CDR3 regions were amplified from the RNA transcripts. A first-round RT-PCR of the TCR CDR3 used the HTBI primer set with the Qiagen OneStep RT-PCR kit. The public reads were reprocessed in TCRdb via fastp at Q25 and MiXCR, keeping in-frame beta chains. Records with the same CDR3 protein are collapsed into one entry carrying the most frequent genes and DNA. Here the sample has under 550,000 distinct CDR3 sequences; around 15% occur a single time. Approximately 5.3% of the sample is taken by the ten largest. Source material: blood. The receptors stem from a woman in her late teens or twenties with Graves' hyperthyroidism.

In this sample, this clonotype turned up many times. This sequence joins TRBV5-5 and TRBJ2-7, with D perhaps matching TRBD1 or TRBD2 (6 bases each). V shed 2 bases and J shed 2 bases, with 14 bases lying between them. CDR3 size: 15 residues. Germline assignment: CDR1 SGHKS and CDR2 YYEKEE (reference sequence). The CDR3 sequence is CASSLLAEGAYEQYF. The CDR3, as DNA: TGTGCCAGCAGCTTATTAGCGGAGGGGGCCTACGAGCAGTACTTC.

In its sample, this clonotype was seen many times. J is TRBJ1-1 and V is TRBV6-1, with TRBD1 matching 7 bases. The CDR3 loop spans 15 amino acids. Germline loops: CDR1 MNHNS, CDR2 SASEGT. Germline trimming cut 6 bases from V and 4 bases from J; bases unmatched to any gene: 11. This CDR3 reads CASRQTGVVGTEAFF. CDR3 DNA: TGTGCCAGCAGGCAAACAGGGGTTGTTGGCACTGAAGCTTTCTTT.

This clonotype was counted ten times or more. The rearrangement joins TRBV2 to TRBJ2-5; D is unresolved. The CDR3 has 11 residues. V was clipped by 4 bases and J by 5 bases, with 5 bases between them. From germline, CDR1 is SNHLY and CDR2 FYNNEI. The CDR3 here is CASSAEETQYF. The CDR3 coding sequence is TGTGCCAGCAGTGCCGAGGAGACCCAGTACTTC.

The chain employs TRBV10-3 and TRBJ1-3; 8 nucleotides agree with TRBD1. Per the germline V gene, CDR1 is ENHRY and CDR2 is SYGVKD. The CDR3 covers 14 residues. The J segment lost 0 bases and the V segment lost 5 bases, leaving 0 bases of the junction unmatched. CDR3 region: CAISTGGSGNTIYF. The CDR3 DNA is TGTGCCATCAGTACAGGGGGCTCTGGAAACACCATATATTTT.

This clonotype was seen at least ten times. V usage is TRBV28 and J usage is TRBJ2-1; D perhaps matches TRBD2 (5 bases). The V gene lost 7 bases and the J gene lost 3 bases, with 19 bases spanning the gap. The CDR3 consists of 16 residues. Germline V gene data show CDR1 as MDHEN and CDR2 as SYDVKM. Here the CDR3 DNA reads TGTGCCAGCACACATTCGGAAGCGAGGGACTACAATGAGCAGTTCTTC. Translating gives CASTHSEARDYNEQFF.

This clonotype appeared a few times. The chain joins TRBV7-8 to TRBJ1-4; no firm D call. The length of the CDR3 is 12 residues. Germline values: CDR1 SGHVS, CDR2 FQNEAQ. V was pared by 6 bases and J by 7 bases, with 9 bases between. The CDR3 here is CASSRSSEKLFF. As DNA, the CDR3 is TGTGCCAGCAGTAGGAGTTCTGAAAAACTGTTTTTT.

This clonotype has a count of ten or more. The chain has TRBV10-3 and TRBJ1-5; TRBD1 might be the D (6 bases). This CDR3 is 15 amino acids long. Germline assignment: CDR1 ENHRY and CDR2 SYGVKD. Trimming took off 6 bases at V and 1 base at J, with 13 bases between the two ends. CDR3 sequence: CAISDGQLSNQPQHF. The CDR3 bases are TGTGCCATCAGCGACGGACAGCTAAGCAATCAGCCCCAGCATTTT.

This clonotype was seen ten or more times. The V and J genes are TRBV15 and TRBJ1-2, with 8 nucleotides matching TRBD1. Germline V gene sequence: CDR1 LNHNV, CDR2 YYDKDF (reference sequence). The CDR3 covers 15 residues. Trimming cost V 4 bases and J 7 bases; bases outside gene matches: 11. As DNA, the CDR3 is TGTGCCACCAGCATTCCCGGACAGGGCTCATCTGGCTACACCTTC. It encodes CATSIPGQGSSGYTF.

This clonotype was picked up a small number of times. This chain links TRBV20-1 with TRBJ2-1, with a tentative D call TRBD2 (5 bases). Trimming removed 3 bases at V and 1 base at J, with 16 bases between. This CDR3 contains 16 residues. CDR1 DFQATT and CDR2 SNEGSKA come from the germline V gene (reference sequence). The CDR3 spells CSASNRVGGSYNEQFF. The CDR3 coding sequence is TGCAGTGCTAGCAATAGGGTGGGCGGGTCCTACAATGAGCAGTTCTTC.

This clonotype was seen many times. CDR3 amino acids: CSVDPGEETQYF. The CDR3 DNA reads TGCAGCGTGGACCCAGGGGAAGAGACCCAGTACTTC. The rearrangement joins TRBV29-1 to TRBJ2-5; weak D call: TRBD1 (6 bases). V lost 6 bases and J lost 3, with 11 bases in between. Germline loops: CDR1 SQVTM, CDR2 ANQGSEA. This CDR3 contains 12 residues.

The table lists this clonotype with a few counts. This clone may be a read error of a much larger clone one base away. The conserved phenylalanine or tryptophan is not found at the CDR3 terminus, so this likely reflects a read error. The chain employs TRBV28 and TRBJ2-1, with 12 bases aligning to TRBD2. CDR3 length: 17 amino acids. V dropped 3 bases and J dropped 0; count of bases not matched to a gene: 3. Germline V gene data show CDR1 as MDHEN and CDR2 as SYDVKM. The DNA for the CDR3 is TGTGCCAGCAGTTTCCTAGCGGGAGGGGGCTCCTACAATGAGCAGTTCTCC. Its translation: CASSFLAGGGSYNEQFS.

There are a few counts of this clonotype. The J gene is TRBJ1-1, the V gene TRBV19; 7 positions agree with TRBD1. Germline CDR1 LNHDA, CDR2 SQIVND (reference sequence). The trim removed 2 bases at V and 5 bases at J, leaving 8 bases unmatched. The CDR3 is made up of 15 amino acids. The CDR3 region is CASSIKTGVETEAFF. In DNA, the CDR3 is TGTGCCAGTAGTATAAAAACAGGGGTGGAAACTGAAGCTTTCTTT.

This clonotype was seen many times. CDR3 in amino acids: CASSFSEGGNIQYF. Written as DNA, the CDR3 is TGTGCCAGCAGCTTCTCCGAAGGGGGAAACATTCAGTACTTC. This chain links TRBV7-9 with TRBJ2-4, with D possibly TRBD1 on 6 matching bases. The CDR3 is 14 residues long. V lost 3 bases and J lost 6, with 12 bases in between. The V gene's germline CDR1 is SEHNR and CDR2 FQNEAQ (reference sequence).

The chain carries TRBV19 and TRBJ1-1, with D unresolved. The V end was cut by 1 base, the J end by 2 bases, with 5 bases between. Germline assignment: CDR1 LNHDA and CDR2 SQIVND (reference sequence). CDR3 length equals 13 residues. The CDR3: CASSIGGNTEAFF. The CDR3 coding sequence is TGTGCCAGTAGTATAGGGGGAAACACTGAAGCTTTCTTT.

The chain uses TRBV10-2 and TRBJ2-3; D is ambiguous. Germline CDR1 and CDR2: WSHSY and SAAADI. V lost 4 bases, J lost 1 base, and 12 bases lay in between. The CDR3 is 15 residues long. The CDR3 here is CASSVSGGGTDTQYF. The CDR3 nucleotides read TGCGCCAGCAGTGTTTCAGGTGGAGGCACAGATACGCAGTATTTT.

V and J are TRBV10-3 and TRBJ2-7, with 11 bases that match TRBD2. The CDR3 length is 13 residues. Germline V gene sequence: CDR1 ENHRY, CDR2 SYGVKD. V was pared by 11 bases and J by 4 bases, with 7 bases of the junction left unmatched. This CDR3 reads CAAGTSGAYEQYF. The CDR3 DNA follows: TGTGCCGCAGGGACTAGCGGTGCATACGAGCAGTACTTC.

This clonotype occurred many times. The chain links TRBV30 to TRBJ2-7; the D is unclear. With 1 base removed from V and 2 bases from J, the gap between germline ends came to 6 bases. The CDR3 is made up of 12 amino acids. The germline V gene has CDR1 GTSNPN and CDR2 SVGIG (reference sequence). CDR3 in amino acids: CAWSEAAYEQYF. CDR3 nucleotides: TGTGCCTGGAGTGAGGCGGCCTACGAGCAGTACTTC.

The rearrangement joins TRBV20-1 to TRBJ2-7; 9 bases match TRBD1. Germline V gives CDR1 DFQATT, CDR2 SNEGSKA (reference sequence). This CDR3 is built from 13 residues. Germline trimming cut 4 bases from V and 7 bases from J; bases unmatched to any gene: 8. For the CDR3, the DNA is TGCAGTGCTACCCCACCGGGACAGGGTGAGCAGTACTTC. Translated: CSATPPGQGEQYF.

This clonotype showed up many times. The DNA of the CDR3 is TGTGCCAGCAGCTCTGTGGGGACGGGGGGGAACATTCAGTACTTC. It translates to CASSSVGTGGNIQYF. The chain has TRBV28 and TRBJ2-4, with 8 bases identical to TRBD2. Looked up from germline, CDR1 is MDHEN and CDR2 is SYDVKM. V gave up 6 bases and J gave up 7 bases; unmatched junction bases: 11. The CDR3 has 15 residues.

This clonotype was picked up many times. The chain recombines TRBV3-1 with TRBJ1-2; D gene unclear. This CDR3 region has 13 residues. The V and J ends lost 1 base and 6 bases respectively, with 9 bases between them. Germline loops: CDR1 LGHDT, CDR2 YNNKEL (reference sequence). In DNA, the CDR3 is TGTGCCAGCAGCCAAGTAAACGGAAATGGCTACACCTTC. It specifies CASSQVNGNGYTF.

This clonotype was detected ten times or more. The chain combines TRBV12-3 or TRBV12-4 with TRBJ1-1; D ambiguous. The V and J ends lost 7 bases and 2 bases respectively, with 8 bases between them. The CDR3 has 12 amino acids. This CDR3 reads CASTRVNTEAFF. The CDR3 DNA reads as TGTGCCAGCACGAGGGTTAACACTGAAGCTTTCTTT.

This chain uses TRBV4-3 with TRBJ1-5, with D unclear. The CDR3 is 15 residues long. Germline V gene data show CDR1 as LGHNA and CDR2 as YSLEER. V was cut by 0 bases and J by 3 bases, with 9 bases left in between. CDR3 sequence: CASSQDKGYNQPQHF. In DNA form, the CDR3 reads TGCGCCAGCAGCCAAGATAAAGGTTACAATCAGCCCCAGCATTTT.

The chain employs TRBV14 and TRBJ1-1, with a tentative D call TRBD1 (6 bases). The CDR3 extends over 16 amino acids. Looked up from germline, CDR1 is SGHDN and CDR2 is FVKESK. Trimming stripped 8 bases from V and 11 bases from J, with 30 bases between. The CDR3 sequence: CASSPGGINLMPVAFF. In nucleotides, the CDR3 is TGTGCCAGCTCTCCCGGGGGCATTAATTTAATGCCTGTCGCTTTCTTT.

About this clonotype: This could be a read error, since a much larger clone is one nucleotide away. The CDR3 DNA reads as TGCAGTGCTAGAGCAAGGGGGGGGCGTAGTGGCTACACCTTC. Its translation is CSARARGGRSGYTF. The V call is TRBV20-1, the J call TRBJ1-2, with a possible D match to TRBD1 (6 bases). Trimming shortened V by 1 base and J by 7 bases, and 16 bases separated the two germline ends. This CDR3 has 14 residues. CDR1 is DFQATT, CDR2 SNEGSKA, per germline (reference sequence).

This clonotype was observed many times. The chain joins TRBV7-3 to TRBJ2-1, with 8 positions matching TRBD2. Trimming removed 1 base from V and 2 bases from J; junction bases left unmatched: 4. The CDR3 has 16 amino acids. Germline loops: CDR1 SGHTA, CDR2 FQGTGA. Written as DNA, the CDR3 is TGTGCCAGCAGCTTAATCCCGGGAGGGGCCTACAATGAGCAGTTCTTC. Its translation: CASSLIPGGAYNEQFF.

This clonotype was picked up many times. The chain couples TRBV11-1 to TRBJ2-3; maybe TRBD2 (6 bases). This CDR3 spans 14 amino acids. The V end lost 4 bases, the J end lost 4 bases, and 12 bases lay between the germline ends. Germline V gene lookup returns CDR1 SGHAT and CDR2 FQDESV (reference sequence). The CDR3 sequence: CASSYTGEADTQYF. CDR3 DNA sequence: TGTGCCAGCAGCTATACGGGAGAAGCAGATACGCAGTATTTT.

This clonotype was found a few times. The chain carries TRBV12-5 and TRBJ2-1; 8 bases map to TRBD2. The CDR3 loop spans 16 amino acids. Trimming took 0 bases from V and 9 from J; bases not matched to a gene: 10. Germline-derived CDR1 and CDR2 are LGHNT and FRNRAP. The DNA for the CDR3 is TGTGCTAGTGGTTTGGTCCTAGCGGGTGGGCCGGCTGAGCAGTTCTTC. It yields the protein CASGLVLAGGPAEQFF.

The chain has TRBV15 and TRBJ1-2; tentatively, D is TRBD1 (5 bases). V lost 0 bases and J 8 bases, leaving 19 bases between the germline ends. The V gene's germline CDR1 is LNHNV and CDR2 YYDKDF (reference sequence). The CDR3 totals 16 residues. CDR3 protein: CATSRDLRGPADGYTF. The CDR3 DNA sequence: TGTGCCACCAGCAGAGATCTAAGGGGACCTGCGGACGGCTACACCTTC. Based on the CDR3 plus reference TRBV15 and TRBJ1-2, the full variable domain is DAMVIQNPRYQVTQFGKPVTLSCSQTLNHNVMYWYQQKSSQAPKLLFHYYDKDFNNEADTPDNFQSRRPNTSFCFLDIRSPGLGDTAMYLCATSRDLRGPADGYTFGSGTRLTVV.

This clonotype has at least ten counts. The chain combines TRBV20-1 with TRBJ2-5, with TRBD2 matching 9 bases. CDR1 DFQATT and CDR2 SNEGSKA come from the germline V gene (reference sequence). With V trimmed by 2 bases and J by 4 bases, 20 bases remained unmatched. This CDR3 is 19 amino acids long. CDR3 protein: CSARQKVAGGPYHLETQYF. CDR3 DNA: TGCAGTGCTAGACAAAAGGTTGCGGGAGGGCCGTATCATCTAGAGACCCAGTACTTC.